These T cell receptor beta chains were read from a single sample in a study of CD8 T cells in ankylosing spondylitis. TCRdb recomputed calls from the 5' RACE reads with MiXCR, one row per CDR3 protein. The sample consists of some 140,000 distinct CDR3 sequences, about 8% of them appearing once. The source material was synovial fluid, either unsorted or a sorted T cell fraction (not recorded which). Source of these receptors: a male donor with ankylosing spondylitis. CDR3s include the opening cysteine and the closing phenylalanine or tryptophan. A D gene is named only where the DNA matches it firmly. Size is omitted from some rows. Given values are once, few, many or a class for expanded clones.

>15|.|many|TRBV28|TRBJ2-6
CASSLPSSGANVLTF
TGTGCCAGCAGTTTACCTAGCTCTGGGGCCAACGTCCTGACTTTC
>18|TRBD1|many|TRBV6-1|TRBJ1-3
CASSRSGGQGISGNTIYF
TGTGCCAGCAGTCGTTCAGGGGGACAGGGGATCTCTGGAAACACCATATATTTT
>19|TRBD2|.|TRBV12-3/TRBV12-4|TRBJ2-7
CARTPREGRRRTSSYEQYF
TGTGCCCGCACCCCTCGGGAGGGGAGACGGAGAACAAGCTCCTACGAGCAGTACTTC
>16|TRBD1|.|TRBV5-1|TRBJ2-2
CASRTPGTGETGELFF
TGCGCCAGCCGTACGCCCGGGACAGGGGAAACCGGGGAGCTGTTTTTT
>15|TRBD1|many|TRBV7-2|TRBJ2-5
CASRPGTAIQETQYF
TGTGCCAGCAGGCCAGGGACAGCGATTCAAGAGACCCAGTACTTC
>14|.|many|TRBV7-9|TRBJ2-5
CASSPEWAQETQYF
TGTGCCAGCAGCCCCGAGTGGGCCCAAGAGACCCAGTACTTC
>13|.|many|TRBV20-1|TRBJ2-1
CSSTPGGLNEQFF
TGCAGCTCAACCCCAGGGGGGTTGAATGAGCAGTTCTTC
>13|.|few|TRBV15|TRBJ1-5
CATSRDMPGPQHF
TGTGCCACCAGCAGAGATATGCCTGGGCCCCAGCATTTT
>16|.|many|TRBV5-5|TRBJ2-1
CASSWERPKGYDEQFF
TGTGCCAGCAGCTGGGAACGACCCAAGGGGTACGATGAGCAGTTCTTC
>9|.|many|TRBV29-1|TRBJ2-1
CSVDDEQFF
TGCAGCGTTGATGATGAGCAGTTCTTC
>11|.|many|TRBV20-1|TRBJ1-2
CSAPSGYGYTF
TGCAGTGCACCGTCTGGGTATGGCTACACCTTC
>11|.|.|TRBV7-2|TRBJ2-5
CASTEQGTQYF
TGTGCCAGCACCGAACAAGGGACCCAGTACTTC
>16|TRBD2|few|TRBV3-1|TRBJ2-1
CASSHILASGSREQFF
TGTGCCAGCAGCCATATTTTGGCTAGCGGGAGCCGTGAGCAGTTCTTC
>13|.|many|TRBV27|TRBJ1-2
CASSPRTRDGYTF
TGTGCCAGCAGTCCCCGGACACGGGATGGCTACACCTTC
>13|.|few|TRBV29-1|TRBJ1-1
CSVGRQMNTEAFF
TGCAGCGTTGGGCGGCAGATGAACACTGAAGCTTTCTTT
>14|.|many|TRBV7-2|TRBJ2-7
CASSWSPTANEQYF
TGTGCCAGCAGCTGGTCCCCTACGGCCAACGAGCAGTACTTC
>13|.|few|TRBV28|TRBJ1-2
CASWSGQSYGYTF
TGTGCCAGCTGGTCTGGACAGTCCTATGGCTACACCTTC
>15|TRBD1|few|TRBV5-1|TRBJ2-7
CASSLDGQVTYEQYF
TGCGCCAGCAGCTTAGACGGACAGGTAACCTACGAGCAGTACTTC
>15|.|few|TRBV7-2|TRBJ1-6
CASSRDTGLGSPLHF
TGTGCCAGCAGCCGTGACACAGGGTTAGGGTCACCCCTCCACTTT
>13|.|many|TRBV27|TRBJ2-1
CASSLSLYNEQFF
TGTGCCAGCAGCTTGTCCCTTTACAATGAGCAGTTCTTC
>12|.|.|TRBV6-2/TRBV6-3|TRBJ1-2
CASSYPPGGYTF
TGTGCCAGCAGTTACCCCCCTGGGGGCTACACCTTC
>13|.|many|TRBV20-1|TRBJ1-3
CSARDQGGNTIYF
TGCAGTGCTAGAGATCAGGGCGGAAACACCATATATTTT
>14|.|.|TRBV6-1|TRBJ1-4
CASQNVRRGEKLFF
TGTGCCAGCCAGAATGTTCGGAGGGGTGAAAAACTGTTTTTT